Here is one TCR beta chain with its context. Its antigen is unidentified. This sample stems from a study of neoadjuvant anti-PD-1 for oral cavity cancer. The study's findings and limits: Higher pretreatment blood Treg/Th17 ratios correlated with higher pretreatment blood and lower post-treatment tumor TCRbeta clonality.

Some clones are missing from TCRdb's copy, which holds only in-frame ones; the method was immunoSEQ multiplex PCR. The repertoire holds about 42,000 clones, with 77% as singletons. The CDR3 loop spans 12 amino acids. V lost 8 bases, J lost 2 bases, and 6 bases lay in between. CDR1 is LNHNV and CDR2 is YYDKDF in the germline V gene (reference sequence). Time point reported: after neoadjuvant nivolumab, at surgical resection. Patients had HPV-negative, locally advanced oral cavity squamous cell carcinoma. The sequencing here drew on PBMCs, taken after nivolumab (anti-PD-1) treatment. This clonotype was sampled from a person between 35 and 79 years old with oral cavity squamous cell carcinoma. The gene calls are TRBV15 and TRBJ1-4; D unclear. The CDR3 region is CATRETNEKLFF. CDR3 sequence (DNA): TGTGCCACCCGGGAGACTAATGAAAAACTGTTTTTT.